This is a list of T cell receptor beta chains from one sample in a study of control samples from healthy donors and cancer patients. Measured with immunoSEQ multiplex PCR; TCRdb has only the in-frame clones, and not every one. In the table there are about 80,000 clones, roughly 82% of which are singletons. Sample: PBMCs. All receptors derive from a man in his sixties with head and neck cancer. Both conserved end residues are part of each CDR3. Each record gives: J gene, D gene, V gene, clone size, CDR3 protein, CDR3 DNA. The D gene is left open where the match is weak. Size tells how often a clone was seen (once, few, many) or the class of an expanded clone, and some rows leave it out.

>TRBJ2-5|TRBD1|TRBV7-9|NA
CASSSWTGEKETQYF
TGTGCCAGCAGCTCCTGGACAGGAGAGAAAGAGACCCAGTACTTC
>TRBJ2-4|NA|TRBV19|NA
CASSPTLGAAVNIQYF
TGTGCCAGTAGTCCAACCTTAGGGGCAGCGGTAAACATTCAGTACTTC
>TRBJ1-6|TRBD1|TRBV4-1|NA
CASSRLSTGWNSPLHF
TGCGCCAGCAGCCGCCTCTCGACAGGGTGGAATTCACCCCTCCACTTT
>TRBJ1-2|NA|TRBV27|NA
CASSLSSRGDYGYTF
TGTGCCAGCAGTTTATCGAGCAGGGGTGACTATGGCTACACCTTC
>TRBJ2-3|NA|TRBV6-6|NA
CASTRFSDGADTQYF
TGTGCCAGCACCCGTTTTAGCGATGGGGCAGATACGCAGTATTTT
>TRBJ2-7|NA|TRBV14|NA
CANSPQGLEQYF
TGTGCCAACAGCCCTCAGGGGCTGGAGCAGTACTTC
>TRBJ1-6|NA|TRBV5-5|NA
CASSLDANFNSPLHF
TGTGCCAGCAGCTTGGACGCAAACTTTAATTCACCCCTCCACTTT
>TRBJ2-7|NA|TRBV28|NA
CASSLASPFTYEQYF
TGTGCCAGCAGTTTAGCATCCCCCTTTACCTACGAGCAGTACTTC
>TRBJ2-7|TRBD2|TRBV5-6|NA
CASSRYEALAGVSEQYF
TGTGCCAGCAGCCGCTACGAGGCCCTAGCGGGAGTGTCCGAGCAGTACTTC
>TRBJ1-2|TRBD1|TRBV30|NA
CAWRGSTGGASLGYGYTF
TGTGCCTGGAGAGGGTCGACAGGGGGAGCTTCACTCGGCTATGGCTACACCTTC
>TRBJ1-1|NA|TRBV18|NA
CASSPRGPEAFF
TGTGCCAGCTCACCACGGGGGCCTGAAGCTTTCTTT
>TRBJ2-5|NA|TRBV5-1|NA
CASSLTAEETQYF
TGCGCCAGCAGCTTGACAGCTGAAGAGACCCAGTACTTC
>TRBJ2-2|NA|TRBV30|NA
CAWQRVGELFF
TGTGCCTGGCAACGGGTCGGGGAGCTGTTTTTT
>TRBJ2-7|NA|TRBV5-1|NA
CASKSTFLASSYEQYF
TGCGCCAGCAAATCAACTTTCCTAGCGAGCTCCTACGAGCAGTACTTC
>TRBJ2-1|NA|TRBV7-9|NA
CASSLEGEQFF
TGTGCCAGCAGCTTAGAAGGTGAGCAGTTCTTC
>TRBJ2-7|NA|TRBV7-2|NA
CASSPFGRWDEQYF
TGTGCCAGCAGCCCCTTCGGGCGTTGGGACGAGCAGTACTTC
>TRBJ2-3|NA|TRBV5-4|NA
CASSLGEGGTQYF
TGTGCCAGCAGCTTGGGGGAGGGGGGTACGCAGTATTTT
>TRBJ2-7|NA|TRBV2|NA
CASSDMGFYEQYF
TGTGCCAGCAGTGATATGGGGTTCTACGAGCAGTACTTC
>TRBJ2-1|TRBD2|TRBV2|NA
CASSPLAGARNEQFF
TGTGCCAGCAGTCCCTTAGCGGGAGCCCGCAATGAGCAGTTCTTC
>TRBJ1-2|TRBD1|TRBV7-2|NA
CASSGDRASYGYTF
TGTGCCAGCAGCGGGGACAGGGCCTCCTATGGCTACACCTTC
>TRBJ2-3|NA|TRBV28|NA
CASEDSATDTQYF
TGTGCCAGCGAGGACAGCGCGACAGATACGCAGTATTTT
>TRBJ2-7|NA|TRBV21-1|NA
CASSKEGVSYEQYF
TGTGCCAGCAGCAAAGAAGGAGTCTCCTACGAGCAGTACTTC
>TRBJ2-7|NA|TRBV18|NA
CASSPPADREQYF
TGTGCCAGCTCACCCCCGGCGGACCGCGAGCAGTACTTC
>TRBJ1-2|NA|TRBV7-9|NA
CASSPSPSLVGYTF
TGTGCCAGCAGCCCCTCCCCCTCCCTTGTCGGCTACACCTTC
>TRBJ2-7|TRBD1|TRBV28|NA
CASSLFGTGEYEQYF
TGTGCCAGCAGTTTATTCGGGACAGGGGAATACGAGCAGTACTTC
>TRBJ2-2|TRBD2|TRBV3-1/TRBV3-2|NA
CASSPGLAGAHSPGELFF
TGTGCCAGCAGCCCGGGACTAGCGGGAGCTCACTCCCCCGGGGAGCTGTTTTTT
>TRBJ2-5|TRBD2|TRBV27|NA
CASSSLLAGVIETQYF
TGTGCCAGCAGTTCACTTCTAGCGGGAGTCATAGAGACCCAGTACTTC
>TRBJ2-3|NA|TRBV6-5|NA
CASTLTKRTDTQYF
TGTGCCAGCACCTTAACTAAACGCACAGATACGCAGTATTTT
>TRBJ2-7|TRBD1|TRBV14|NA
CASSQDPRVRQGAYEQYF
TGTGCCAGCAGCCAAGATCCTCGGGTTCGGCAGGGGGCCTACGAGCAGTACTTC
>TRBJ2-3|NA|TRBV4-2|NA
CASSQESSGTDTQYF
TGTGCCAGCAGCCAAGAATCCAGCGGCACAGATACGCAGTATTTT
>TRBJ2-4|NA|TRBV4-1|few
CASSQTEKNIQYF
TGCGCCAGCAGCCAAACGGAGAAAAACATTCAGTACTTC
>TRBJ2-1|TRBD2|TRBV18|NA
CASSPPSGGSYNEQFF
TGTGCCAGCTCACCACCTTCGGGAGGTTCCTACAATGAGCAGTTCTTC
>TRBJ1-1|NA|TRBV6-6|NA
CASTTGDRGREAFF
TGTGCCAGCACAACGGGGGACCGGGGACGTGAAGCTTTCTTT
>TRBJ2-5|TRBD1|TRBV15|NA
CATSAQRGLGETQYF
TGTGCCACCAGCGCACAGAGGGGGCTTGGGGAGACCCAGTACTTC
>TRBJ2-7|TRBD2|TRBV6-4|NA
CASSGASGRTYEQYF
TGTGCCAGCAGTGGGGCTAGCGGACGCACCTACGAGCAGTACTTC
>TRBJ2-3|NA|TRBV6-5|once
CASRSPSRRGDTQYF
TGTGCCAGCAGAAGCCCCTCCCGTCGTGGAGATACGCAGTATTTT
>TRBJ2-2|NA|TRBV6-5|NA
CASSDGSPRIGELFF
TGTGCCAGCAGCGACGGGAGTCCTCGCATAGGGGAGCTGTTTTTT
>TRBJ2-1|NA|TRBV5-4|few
CASSSRGRNEQFF
TGTGCCAGCAGCTCTCGTGGCCGCAATGAGCAGTTCTTC
>TRBJ2-1|TRBD2|TRBV10-1|NA
CARPGTSGIGASYNEQFF
TGCGCCCGCCCCGGGACTAGCGGGATCGGGGCATCCTACAATGAGCAGTTCTTC
>TRBJ2-1|NA|TRBV20-1|once
CSASYRAYNEQFF
TGCAGTGCTAGTTATAGGGCCTACAATGAGCAGTTCTTC
>TRBJ2-7|NA|TRBV30|many
CAWTVGRRTYEQYF
TGTGCCTGGACCGTAGGTCGGCGAACCTACGAGCAGTACTTC
>TRBJ1-1|NA|TRBV19|NA
CASSTRTWENTEAFF
TGTGCCAGTAGTACCCGGACATGGGAGAACACTGAAGCTTTCTTT
>TRBJ2-2|TRBD2|TRBV4-1|NA
CASSQDVAGVYSGNTGELFF
TGCGCCAGCAGCCAAGACGTAGCGGGAGTTTATTCGGGGAACACCGGGGAGCTGTTTTTT
>TRBJ2-1|NA|TRBV3-1/TRBV3-2|NA
CASSLSSGPRYNEQFF
TGTGCCAGCAGCCTTTCCTCGGGACCCCGATACAATGAGCAGTTCTTC
>TRBJ2-7|NA|TRBV18|once
CASSPRDTGSYEQYF
TGTGCCAGCTCACCACGGGACACCGGATCCTACGAGCAGTACTTC
>TRBJ2-5|NA|TRBV28|NA
CASSFPLGHQETQYF
TGTGCCAGCAGTTTCCCCCTGGGACACCAAGAGACCCAGTACTTC
>TRBJ2-1|TRBD2|TRBV18|once
CASSPRGLAGGILSSSNEQFF
TGTGCCAGCTCACCAAGGGGACTAGCGGGAGGGATACTTAGCTCCTCCAATGAGCAGTTCTTC
>TRBJ2-2|TRBD2|TRBV7-9|NA
CGTGGRGTGELFF
TGTGGTACCGGCGGGAGGGGCACCGGGGAGCTGTTTTTT